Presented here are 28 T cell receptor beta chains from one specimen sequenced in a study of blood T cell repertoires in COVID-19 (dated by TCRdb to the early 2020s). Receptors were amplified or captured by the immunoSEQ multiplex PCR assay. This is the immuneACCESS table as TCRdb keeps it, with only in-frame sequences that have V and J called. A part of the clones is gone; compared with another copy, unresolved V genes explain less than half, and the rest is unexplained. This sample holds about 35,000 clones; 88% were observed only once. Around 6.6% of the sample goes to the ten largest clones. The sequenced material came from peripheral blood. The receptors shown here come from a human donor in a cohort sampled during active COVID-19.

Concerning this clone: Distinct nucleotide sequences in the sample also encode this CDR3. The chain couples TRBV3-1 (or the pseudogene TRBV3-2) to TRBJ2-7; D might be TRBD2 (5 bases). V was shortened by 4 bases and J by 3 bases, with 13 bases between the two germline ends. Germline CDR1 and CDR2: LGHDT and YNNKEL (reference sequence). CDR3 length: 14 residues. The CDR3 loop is CASSPWTSGYEQYF. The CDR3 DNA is TGTGCCAGCAGCCCCTGGACTTCCGGCTACGAGCAGTACTTC.

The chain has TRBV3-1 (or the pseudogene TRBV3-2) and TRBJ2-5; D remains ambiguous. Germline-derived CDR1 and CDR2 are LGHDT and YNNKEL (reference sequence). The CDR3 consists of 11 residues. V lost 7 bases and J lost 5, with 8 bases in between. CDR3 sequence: CASTSPETQYF. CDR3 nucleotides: TGTGCCAGCACATCCCCCGAGACCCAGTACTTC.

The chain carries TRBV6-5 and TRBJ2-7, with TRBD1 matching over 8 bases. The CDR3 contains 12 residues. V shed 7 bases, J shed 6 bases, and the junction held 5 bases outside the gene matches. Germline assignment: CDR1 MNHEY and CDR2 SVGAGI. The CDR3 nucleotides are TGTGCCAGCACGGACAGGGTCACCGAGCAGTACTTC. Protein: CASTDRVTEQYF.

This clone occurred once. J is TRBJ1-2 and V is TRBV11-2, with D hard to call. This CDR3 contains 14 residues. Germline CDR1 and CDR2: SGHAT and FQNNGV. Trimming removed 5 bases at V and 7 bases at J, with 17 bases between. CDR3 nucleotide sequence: TGTGCCAGCAGCCCACCTCGAGGGTCTTTTGGCTACACCTTC. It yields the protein CASSPPRGSFGYTF.

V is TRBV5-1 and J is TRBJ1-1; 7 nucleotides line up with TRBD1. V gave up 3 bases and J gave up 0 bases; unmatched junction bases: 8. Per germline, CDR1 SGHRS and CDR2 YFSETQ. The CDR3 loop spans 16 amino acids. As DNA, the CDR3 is TGCGCCAGCAGCTATACGACAGGGACACTGAACACTGAAGCTTTCTTT. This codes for CASSYTTGTLNTEAFF.

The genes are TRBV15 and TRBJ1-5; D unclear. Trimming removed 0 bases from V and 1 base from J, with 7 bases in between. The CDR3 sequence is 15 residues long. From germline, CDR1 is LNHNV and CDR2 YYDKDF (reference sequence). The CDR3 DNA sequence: TGTGCCACCAGCAGAGATCCACACAGCAATCAGCCCCAGCATTTT. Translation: CATSRDPHSNQPQHF.

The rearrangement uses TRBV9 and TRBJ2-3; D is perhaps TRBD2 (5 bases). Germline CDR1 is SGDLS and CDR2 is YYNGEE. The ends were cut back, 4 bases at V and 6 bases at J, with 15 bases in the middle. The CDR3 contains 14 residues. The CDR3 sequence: CASSTRENGDTQYF. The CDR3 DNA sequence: TGTGCCAGCAGCACCCGGGAAAATGGGGATACGCAGTATTTT.

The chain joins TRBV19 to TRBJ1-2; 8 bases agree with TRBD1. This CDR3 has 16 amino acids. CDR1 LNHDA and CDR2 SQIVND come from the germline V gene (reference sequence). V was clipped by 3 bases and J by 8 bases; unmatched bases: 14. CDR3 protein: CASSMAPRQGSSGYTF. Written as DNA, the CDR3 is TGTGCCAGTAGTATGGCGCCAAGACAGGGGAGCAGCGGCTACACCTTC.

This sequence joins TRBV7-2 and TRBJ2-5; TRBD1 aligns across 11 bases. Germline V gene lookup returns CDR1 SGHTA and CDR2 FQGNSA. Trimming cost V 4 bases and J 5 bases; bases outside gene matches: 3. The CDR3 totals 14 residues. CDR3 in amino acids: CASSSDRGHETQYF. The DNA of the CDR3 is TGTGCCAGCAGCTCGGACAGGGGGCACGAGACCCAGTACTTC.

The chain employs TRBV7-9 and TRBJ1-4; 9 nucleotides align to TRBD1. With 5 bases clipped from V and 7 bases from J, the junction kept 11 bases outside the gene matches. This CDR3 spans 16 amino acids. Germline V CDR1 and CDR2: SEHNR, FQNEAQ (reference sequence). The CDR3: CASSPGVGQGLEKLFF. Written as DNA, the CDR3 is TGTGCCAGCAGCCCGGGGGTAGGACAGGGGCTTGAAAAACTGTTTTTT.

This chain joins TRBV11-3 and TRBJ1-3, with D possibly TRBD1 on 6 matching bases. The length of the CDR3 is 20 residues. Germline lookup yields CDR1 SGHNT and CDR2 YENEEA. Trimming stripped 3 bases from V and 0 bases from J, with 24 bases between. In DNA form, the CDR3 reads TGTGCCAGCAGCTTCCGTAGAGGGGGGGCCAGAGACCCCTCTGGAAACACCATATATTTT. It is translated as CASSFRRGGARDPSGNTIYF.

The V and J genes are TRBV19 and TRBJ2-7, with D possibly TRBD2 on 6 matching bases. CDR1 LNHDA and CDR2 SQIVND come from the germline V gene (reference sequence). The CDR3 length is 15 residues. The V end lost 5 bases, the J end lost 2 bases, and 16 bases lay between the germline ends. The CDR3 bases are TGTGCCAGTAGTCCTTCGGGGGAAAGGGCCTACGAGCAGTACTTC. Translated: CASSPSGERAYEQYF.

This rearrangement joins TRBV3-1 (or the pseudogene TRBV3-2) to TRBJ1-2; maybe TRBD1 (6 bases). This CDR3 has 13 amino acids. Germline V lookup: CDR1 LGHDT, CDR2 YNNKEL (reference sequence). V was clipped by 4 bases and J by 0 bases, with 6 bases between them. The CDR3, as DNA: TGTGCCAGCAGCCGGACAGCTAACTATGGCTACACCTTC. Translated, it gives CASSRTANYGYTF.

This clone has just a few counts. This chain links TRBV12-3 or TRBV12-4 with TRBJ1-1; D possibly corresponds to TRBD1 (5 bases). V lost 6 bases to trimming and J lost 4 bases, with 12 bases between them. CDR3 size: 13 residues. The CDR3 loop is CASSPDRFTEAFF. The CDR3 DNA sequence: TGTGCCAGCAGCCCTGACAGATTCACTGAAGCTTTCTTT.

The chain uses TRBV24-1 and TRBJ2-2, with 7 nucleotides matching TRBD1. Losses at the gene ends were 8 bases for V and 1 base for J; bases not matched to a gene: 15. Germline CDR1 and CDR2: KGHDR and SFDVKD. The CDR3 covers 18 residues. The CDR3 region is CATTDPQLGGGNTGELFF. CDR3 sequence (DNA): TGTGCCACCACGGACCCTCAACTAGGGGGCGGGAACACCGGGGAGCTGTTTTTT.

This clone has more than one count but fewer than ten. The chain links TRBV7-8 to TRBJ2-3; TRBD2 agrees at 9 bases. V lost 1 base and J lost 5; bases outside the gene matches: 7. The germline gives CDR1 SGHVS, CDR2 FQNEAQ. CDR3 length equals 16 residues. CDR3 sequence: CASSLGGGGVVDTQYF. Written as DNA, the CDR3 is TGTGCCAGCAGCTTAGGTGGCGGGGGGGTTGTAGATACGCAGTATTTT.

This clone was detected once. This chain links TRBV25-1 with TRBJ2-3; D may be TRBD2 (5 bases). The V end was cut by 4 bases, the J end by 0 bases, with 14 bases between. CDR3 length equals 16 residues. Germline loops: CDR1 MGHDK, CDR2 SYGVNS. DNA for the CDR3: TGTGCCAGCAGTGGCTGGCGGGTTTCAAGCACAGATACGCAGTATTTT. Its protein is CASSGWRVSSTDTQYF.

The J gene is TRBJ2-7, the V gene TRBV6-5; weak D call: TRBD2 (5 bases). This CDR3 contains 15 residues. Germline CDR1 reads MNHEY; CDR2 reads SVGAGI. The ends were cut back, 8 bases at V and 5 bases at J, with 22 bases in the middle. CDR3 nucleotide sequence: TGTGCCAGCCCTCCGGGGAGCCCCACCATCGACGAGCAGTACTTC. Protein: CASPPGSPTIDEQYF.

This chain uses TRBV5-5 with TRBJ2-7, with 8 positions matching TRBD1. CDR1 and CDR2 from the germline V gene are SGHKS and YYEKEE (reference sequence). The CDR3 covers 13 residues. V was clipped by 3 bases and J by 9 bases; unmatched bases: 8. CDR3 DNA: TGTGCCAGCAGCTGGTTGACAGGGGACGGGCAGTACTTC. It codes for CASSWLTGDGQYF.

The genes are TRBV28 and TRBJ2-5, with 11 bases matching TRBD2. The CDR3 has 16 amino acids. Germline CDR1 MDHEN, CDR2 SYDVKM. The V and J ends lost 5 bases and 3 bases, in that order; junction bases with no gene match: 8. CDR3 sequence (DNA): TGTGCCAGCAGTACCCCGCTACTAGCGGGAGAAGAGACCCAGTACTTC. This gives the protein CASSTPLLAGEETQYF.

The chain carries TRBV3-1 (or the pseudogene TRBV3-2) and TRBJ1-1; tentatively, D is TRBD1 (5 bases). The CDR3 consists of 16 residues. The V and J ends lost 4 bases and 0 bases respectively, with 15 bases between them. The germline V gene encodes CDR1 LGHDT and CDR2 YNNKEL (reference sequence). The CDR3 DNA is TGTGCCAGCAGCCGCGGGACTGAGACTATGAACACTGAAGCTTTCTTT. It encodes CASSRGTETMNTEAFF.

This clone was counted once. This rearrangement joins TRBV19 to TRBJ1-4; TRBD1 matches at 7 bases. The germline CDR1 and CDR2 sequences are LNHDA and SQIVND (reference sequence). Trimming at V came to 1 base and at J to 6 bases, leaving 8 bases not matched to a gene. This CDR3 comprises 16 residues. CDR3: CASSIAPTGRHEKLFF. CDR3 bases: TGTGCCAGTAGTATAGCCCCGACAGGGAGACATGAAAAACTGTTTTTT.

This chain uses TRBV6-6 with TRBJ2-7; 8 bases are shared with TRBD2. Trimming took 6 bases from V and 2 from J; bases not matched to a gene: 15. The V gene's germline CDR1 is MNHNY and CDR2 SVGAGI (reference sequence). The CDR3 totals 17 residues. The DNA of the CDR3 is TGTGCCAGCAGCCGAAGCCGGGGGGGACTACGAGCCTACGAGCAGTACTTC. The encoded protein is CASSRSRGGLRAYEQYF.

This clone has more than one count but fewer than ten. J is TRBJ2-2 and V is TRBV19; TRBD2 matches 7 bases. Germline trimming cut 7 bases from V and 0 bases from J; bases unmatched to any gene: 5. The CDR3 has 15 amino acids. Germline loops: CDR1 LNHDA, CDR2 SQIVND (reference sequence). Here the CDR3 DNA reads TGTGCCAGTACGCGGGGGACCGCGAACACCGGGGAGCTGTTTTTT. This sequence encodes CASTRGTANTGELFF.

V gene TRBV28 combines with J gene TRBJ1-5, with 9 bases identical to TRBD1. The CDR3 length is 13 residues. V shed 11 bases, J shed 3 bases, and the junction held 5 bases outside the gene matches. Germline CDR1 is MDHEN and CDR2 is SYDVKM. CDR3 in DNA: TGTGCCTCCTGGGACAGGGCCAATCAGCCCCAGCATTTT. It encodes CASWDRANQPQHF.

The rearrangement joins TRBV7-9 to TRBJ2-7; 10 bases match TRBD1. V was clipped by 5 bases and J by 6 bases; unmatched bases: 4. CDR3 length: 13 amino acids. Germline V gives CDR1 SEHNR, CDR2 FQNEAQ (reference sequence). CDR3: CASSTGQGSEQYF. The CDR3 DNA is TGTGCCAGCAGCACGGGACAGGGGAGCGAGCAGTACTTC.

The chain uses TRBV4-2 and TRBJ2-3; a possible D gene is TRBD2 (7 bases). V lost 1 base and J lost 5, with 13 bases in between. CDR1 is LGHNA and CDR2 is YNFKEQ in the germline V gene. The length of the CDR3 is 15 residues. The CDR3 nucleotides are TGTGCCAGCAGCCAAGGCGGGGGCGGGGGAGATACGCAGTATTTT. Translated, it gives CASSQGGGGGDTQYF.

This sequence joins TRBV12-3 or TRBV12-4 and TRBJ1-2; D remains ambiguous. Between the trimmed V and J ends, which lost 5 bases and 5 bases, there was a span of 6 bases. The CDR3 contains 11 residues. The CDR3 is CASSLQYGYTF. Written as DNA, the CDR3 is TGTGCCAGCAGTCTCCAGTATGGCTACACCTTC.